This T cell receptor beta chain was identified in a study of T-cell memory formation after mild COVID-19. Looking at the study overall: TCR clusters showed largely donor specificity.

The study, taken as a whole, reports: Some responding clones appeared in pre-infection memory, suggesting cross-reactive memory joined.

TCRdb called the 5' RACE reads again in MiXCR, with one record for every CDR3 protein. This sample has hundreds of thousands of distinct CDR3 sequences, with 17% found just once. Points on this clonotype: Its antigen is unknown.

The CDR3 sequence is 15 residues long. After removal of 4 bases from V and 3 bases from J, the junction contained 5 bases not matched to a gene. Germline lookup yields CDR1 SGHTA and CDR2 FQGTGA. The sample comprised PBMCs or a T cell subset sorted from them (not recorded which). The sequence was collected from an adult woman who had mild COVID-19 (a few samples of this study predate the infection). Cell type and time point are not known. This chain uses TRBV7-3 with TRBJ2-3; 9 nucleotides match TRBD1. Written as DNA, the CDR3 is TGTGCCAGCAGCTCATCGGGACAGGGAACAGATACGCAGTATTTT. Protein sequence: CASSSSGQGTDTQYF.